The source of this T cell receptor (beta chain) is a study of blood T cell repertoires in COVID-19. Across the study: Nucleic acid was either cDNA or gDNA, and it came from T cells, B-cell-depleted T cells, or PBMCs.

With 6 bases clipped from V and 0 bases from J, the junction kept 5 bases outside the gene matches. This CDR3 region has 14 residues. Germline CDR1 and CDR2: MGHDK and SYGVNS. In the authors' workflow: Amplification of reference gene primers provided the estimated nucleated cell counts. TCRdb's table, derived via immunoSEQ multiplex PCR, lists solely in-frame clones and lacks some. V and J calls plus clone size are reproduced from that table; the DNA served to infer D and trimming. This table holds tens of thousands of clones, 75% to 90% found once. V gene TRBV25-1 combines with J gene TRBJ2-7; TRBD2 agrees at 7 bases. This receptor was taken from a man aged 55 to 69 with active COVID-19. The source material was peripheral blood. The CDR3 DNA sequence: TGTGCCAGCAGGCGGGGGAATCCCTCCTACGAGCAGTACTTC. Translated, it gives CASRRGNPSYEQYF.